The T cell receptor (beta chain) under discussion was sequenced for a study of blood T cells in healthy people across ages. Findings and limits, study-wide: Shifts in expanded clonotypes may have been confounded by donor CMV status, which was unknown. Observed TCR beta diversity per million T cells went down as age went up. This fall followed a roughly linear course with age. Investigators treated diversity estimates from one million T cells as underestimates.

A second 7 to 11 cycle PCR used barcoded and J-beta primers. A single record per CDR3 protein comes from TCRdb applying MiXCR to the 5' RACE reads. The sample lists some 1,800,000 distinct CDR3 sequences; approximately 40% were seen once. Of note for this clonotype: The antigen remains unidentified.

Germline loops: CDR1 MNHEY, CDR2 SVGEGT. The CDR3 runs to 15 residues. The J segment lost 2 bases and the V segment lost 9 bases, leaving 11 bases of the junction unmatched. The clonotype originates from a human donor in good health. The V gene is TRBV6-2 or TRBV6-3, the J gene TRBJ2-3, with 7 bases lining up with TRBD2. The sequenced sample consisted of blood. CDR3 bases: TGTGCCAGTCTATATAGCGGGCTAGACACAGATACGCAGTATTTT. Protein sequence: CASLYSGLDTDTQYF.